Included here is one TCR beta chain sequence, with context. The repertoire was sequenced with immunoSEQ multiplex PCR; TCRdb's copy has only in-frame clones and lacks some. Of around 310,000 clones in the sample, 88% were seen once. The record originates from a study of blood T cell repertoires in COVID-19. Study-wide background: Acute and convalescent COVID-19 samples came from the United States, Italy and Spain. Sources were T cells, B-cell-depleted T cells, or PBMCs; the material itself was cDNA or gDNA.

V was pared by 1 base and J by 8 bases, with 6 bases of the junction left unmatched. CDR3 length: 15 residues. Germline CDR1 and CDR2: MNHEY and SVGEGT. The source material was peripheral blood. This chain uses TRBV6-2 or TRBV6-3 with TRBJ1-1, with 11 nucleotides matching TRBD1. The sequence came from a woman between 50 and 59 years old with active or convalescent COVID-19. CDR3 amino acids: CASSYFRTGGGEAFF. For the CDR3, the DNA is TGTGCCAGCAGTTACTTTCGGACAGGGGGCGGCGAAGCTTTCTTT.